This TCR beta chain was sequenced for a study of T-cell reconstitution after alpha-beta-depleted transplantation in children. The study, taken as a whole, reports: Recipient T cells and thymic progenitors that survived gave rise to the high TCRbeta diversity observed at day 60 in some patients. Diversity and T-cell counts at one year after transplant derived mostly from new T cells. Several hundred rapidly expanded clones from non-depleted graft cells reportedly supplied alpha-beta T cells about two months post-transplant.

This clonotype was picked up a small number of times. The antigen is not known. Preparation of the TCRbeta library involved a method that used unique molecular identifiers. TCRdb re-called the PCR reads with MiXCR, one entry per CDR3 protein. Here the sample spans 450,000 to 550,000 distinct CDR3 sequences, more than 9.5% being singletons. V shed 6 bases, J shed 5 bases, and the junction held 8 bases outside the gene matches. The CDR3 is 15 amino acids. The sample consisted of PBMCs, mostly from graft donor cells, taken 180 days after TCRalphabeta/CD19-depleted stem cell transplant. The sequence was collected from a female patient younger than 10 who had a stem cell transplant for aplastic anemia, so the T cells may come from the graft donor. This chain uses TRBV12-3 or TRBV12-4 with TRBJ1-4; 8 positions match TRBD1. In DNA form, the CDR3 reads TGTGCCAGCAGCAAGTCCGCAGGGGGCAATGAAAAACTGTTTTTT. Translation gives CASSKSAGGNEKLFF.